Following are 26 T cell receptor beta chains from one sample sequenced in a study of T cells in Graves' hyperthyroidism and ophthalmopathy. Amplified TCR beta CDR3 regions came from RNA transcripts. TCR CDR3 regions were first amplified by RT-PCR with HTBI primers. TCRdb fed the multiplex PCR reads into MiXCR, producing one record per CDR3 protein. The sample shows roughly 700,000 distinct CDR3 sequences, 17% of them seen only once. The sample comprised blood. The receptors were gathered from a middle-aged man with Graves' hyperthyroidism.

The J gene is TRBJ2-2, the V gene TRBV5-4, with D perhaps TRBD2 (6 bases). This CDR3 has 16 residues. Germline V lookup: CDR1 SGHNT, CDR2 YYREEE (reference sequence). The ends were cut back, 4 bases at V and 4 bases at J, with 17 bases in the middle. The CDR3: CASSTSGRSGTGELFF. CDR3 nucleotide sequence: TGTGCCAGCAGCACCTCAGGGAGGTCGGGCACCGGGGAGCTGTTTTTT.

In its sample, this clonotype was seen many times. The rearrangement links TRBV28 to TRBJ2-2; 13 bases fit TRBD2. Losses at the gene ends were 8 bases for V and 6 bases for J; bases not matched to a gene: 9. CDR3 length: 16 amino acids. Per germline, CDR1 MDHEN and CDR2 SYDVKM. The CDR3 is CASLTSGRARSGELFF. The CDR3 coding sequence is TGTGCCAGCCTCACTAGCGGGAGGGCCCGCTCCGGGGAGCTGTTTTTT.

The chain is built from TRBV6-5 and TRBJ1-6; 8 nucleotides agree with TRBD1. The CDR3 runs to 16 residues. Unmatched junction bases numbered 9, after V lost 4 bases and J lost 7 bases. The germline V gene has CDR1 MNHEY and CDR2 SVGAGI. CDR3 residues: CASSLKTQGGNSPLHF. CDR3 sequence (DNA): TGTGCCAGCAGTTTAAAGACACAGGGGGGGAATTCACCCCTCCACTTT.

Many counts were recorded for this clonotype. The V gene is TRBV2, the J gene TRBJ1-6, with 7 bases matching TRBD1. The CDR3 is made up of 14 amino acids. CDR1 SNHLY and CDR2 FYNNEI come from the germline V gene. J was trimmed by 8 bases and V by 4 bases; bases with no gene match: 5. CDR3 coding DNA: TGTGCCAGCAGTGCGACAGGGTGGCATTCACCCCTCCACTTT. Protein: CASSATGWHSPLHF.

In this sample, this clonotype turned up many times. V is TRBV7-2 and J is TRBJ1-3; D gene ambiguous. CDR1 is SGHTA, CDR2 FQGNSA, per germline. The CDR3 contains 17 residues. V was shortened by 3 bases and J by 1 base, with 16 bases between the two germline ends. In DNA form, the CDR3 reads TGTGCCAGCAGCTTTTACGGACTCCGGTCGTCTGGAAACACCATATATTTT. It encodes CASSFYGLRSSGNTIYF. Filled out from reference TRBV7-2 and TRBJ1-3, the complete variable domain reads GAGVSQSPSNKVTEKGKDVELRCDPISGHTALYWYRQSLGQGLEFLIYFQGNSAPDKSGLPSDRFSAERTGGSVSTLTIQRTQQEDSAVYLCASSFYGLRSSGNTIYFGEGSWLTVV.

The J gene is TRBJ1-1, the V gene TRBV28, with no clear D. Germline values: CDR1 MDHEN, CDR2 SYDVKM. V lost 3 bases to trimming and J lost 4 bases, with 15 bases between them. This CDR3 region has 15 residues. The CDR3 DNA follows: TGTGCCAGCAGTTTCGGAGGAGGGTTTGGCACTGAAGCTTTCTTT. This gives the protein CASSFGGGFGTEAFF.

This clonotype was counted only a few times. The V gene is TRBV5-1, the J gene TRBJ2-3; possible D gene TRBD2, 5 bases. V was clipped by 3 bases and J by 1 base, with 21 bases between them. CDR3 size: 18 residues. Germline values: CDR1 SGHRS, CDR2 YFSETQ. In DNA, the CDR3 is TGCGCCAGCAGCTCGCCTCGGAAGCGGACCCCAGGCACAGATACGCAGTATTTT. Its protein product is CASSSPRKRTPGTDTQYF.

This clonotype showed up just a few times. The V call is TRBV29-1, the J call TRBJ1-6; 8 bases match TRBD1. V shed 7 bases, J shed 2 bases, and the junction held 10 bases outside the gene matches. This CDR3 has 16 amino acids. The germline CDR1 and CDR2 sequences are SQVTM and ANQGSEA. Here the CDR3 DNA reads TGCAGCGCCTCCCCGACAGGGGTGGCCTATAATTCACCCCTCCACTTT. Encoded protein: CSASPTGVAYNSPLHF.

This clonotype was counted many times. CDR3 coding DNA: TGTGCCAGCAGTTTTAACCGCAATCAGCCCCAGCATTTT. As protein: CASSFNRNQPQHF. The chain recombines TRBV12-3 or TRBV12-4 with TRBJ1-5; D not resolved. The CDR3 runs 13 residues. V was pared by 3 bases and J by 2 bases, with 5 bases between.

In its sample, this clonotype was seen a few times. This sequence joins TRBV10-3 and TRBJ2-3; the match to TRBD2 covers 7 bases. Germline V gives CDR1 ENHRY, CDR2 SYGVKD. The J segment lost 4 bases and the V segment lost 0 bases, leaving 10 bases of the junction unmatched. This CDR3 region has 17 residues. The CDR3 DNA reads TGTGCCATCAGTGAGTCGGAGTGGGAGGGCCTGGCAGATACGCAGTATTTT. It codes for CAISESEWEGLADTQYF.

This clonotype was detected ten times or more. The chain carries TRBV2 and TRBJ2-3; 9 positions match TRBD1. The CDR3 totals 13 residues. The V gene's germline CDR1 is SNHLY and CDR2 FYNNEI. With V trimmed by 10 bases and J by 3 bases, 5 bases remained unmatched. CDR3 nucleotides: TGTGCCATCCCACAGGGGGCAACAGATACGCAGTATTTT. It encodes CAIPQGATDTQYF.

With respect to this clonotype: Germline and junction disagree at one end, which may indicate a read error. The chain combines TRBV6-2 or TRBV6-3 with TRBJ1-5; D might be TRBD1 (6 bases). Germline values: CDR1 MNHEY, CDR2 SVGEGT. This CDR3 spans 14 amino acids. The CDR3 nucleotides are TGTGCCAGCAGCAACAGGGAGGGCAATCGGCCCCAGCATTTT. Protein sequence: CASSNREGNRPQHF.

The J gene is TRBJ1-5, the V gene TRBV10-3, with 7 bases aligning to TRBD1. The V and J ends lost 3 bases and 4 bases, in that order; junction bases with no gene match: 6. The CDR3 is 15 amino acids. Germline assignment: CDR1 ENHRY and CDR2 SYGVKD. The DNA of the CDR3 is TGTGCCATCAGTGACGTCCAGGGGGTAAATCAGCCCCAGCATTTT. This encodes CAISDVQGVNQPQHF.

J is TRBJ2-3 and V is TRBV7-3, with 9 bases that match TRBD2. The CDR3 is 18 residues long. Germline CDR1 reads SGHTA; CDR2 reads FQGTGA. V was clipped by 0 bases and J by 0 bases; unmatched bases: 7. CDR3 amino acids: CASSLTGLALSSTDTQYF. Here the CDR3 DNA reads TGTGCCAGCAGCTTAACGGGACTAGCTCTTTCTAGCACAGATACGCAGTATTTT. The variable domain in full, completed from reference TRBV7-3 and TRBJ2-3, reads GAGVSQTPSNKVTEKGKYVELRCDPISGHTALYWYRQSLGQGPEFLIYFQGTGAADDSGLPNDRFFAVRPEGSVSTLKIQRTERGDSAVYLCASSLTGLALSSTDTQYFGPGTRLTVL.

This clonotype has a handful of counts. Here the CDR3 DNA reads TGTGCCAGCACTCCCTCTGACAGAACTTACGAGCAGTACTTC. Translation: CASTPSDRTYEQYF. This rearrangement joins TRBV6-1 to TRBJ2-7, with D maybe TRBD1 (5 bases). This CDR3 is built from 14 residues. With 7 bases removed from V and 4 bases from J, the gap between germline ends came to 17 bases. CDR1 and CDR2 from the germline V gene are MNHNS and SASEGT.

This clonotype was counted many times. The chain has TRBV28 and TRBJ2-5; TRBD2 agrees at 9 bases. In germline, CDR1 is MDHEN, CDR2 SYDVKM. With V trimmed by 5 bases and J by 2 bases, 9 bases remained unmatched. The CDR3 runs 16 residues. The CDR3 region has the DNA TGTGCCAGCAGTAGGCGACTAGCGGCGATTCAAGAGACCCAGTACTTC. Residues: CASSRRLAAIQETQYF.

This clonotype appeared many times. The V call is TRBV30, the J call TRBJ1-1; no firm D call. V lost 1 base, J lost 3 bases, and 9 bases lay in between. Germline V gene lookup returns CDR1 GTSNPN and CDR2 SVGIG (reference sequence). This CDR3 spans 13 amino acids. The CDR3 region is CAWSGRSDTEAFF. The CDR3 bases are TGTGCCTGGAGTGGACGGAGCGACACTGAAGCTTTCTTT. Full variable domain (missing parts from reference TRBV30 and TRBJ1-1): SQTIHQWPATLVQPVGSPLSLECTVEGTSNPNLYWYRQAAGRGLQLLFYSVGIGQISSEVPQNLSASRPQDRQFILSSKKLLLSDSGFYLCAWSGRSDTEAFFGQGTRLTVV.

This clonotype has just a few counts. The CDR3 nucleotides read TGCAGCGACAGGGGGGCCAATGGCTACACCTTC. Its translation: CSDRGANGYTF. The rearrangement uses TRBV29-1 and TRBJ1-2, with 8 nucleotides matching TRBD1. Trimming cost V 7 bases and J 6 bases; bases outside gene matches: 4. In germline, CDR1 is SQVTM, CDR2 ANQGSEA. The CDR3 runs to 11 residues.

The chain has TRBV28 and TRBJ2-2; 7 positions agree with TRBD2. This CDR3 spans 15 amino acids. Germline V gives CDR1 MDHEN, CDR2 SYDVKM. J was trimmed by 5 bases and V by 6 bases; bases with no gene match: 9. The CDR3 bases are TGTGCCAGCAGCCCGGGACTAAGGAGAACCGGGGAGCTGTTTTTT. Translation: CASSPGLRRTGELFF.

The CDR3 protein is CASSPGTYNQPQHF. DNA of the CDR3: TGTGCCAGTAGTCCAGGAACTTATAATCAGCCCCAGCATTTT. The chain joins TRBV19 to TRBJ1-5; no definite D call. Germline-derived CDR1 and CDR2 are LNHDA and SQIVND (reference sequence). This CDR3 has 14 amino acids. V lost 5 bases and J lost 4, with 12 bases in between.

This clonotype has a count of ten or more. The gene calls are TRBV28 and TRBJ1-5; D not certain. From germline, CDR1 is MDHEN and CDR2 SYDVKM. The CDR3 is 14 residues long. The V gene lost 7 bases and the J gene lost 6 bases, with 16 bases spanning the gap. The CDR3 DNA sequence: TGTGCCAGCACTGTGGATAGCGTCTCTCAGCCCCAGCATTTT. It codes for CASTVDSVSQPQHF.

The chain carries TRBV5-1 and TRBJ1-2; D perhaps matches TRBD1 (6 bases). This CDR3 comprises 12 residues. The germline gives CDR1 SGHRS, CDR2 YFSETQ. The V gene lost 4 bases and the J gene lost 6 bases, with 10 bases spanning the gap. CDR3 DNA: TGCGCCAGCAGCCCTCAGGGGAATGGCTACACCTTC. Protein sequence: CASSPQGNGYTF. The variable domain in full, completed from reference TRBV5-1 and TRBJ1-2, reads KAGVTQTPRYLIKTRGQQVTLSCSPISGHRSVSWYQQTPGQGLQFLFEYFSETQRNKGNFPGRFSGRQFSNSRSEMNVSTLELGDSALYLCASSPQGNGYTFGSGTRLTVV.

The CDR3 coding sequence is TGTGCCAGCAGCTTAGATCGCATGGCGGGAGGGCAGCAGTTCTTC. This gives the protein CASSLDRMAGGQQFF. The J gene is TRBJ2-1, the V gene TRBV11-2; 9 bases are a match to TRBD2. The CDR3 has 15 amino acids. Germline V gives CDR1 SGHAT, CDR2 FQNNGV. The V gene end was trimmed by 0 bases and the J gene end by 11 bases; junction bases not matched to a gene: 8. Based on the CDR3 plus reference TRBV11-2 and TRBJ2-1, the full variable domain is EAGVAQSPRYKIIEKRQSVAFWCNPISGHATLYWYQQILGQGPKLLIQFQNNGVVDDSQLPKDRFSAERLKGVDSTLKIQPAKLEDSAVYLCASSLDRMAGGQQFFGPGTRLTVL.

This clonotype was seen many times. For the CDR3, the DNA is TGTGCCAGCAGCTTTATATACGAGCAGTACTTC. Residues: CASSFIYEQYF. This chain joins TRBV7-9 and TRBJ2-7; D remains unclear. Germline V CDR1 and CDR2: SEHNR, FQNEAQ (reference sequence). The CDR3 length is 11 residues. The V and J ends lost 3 bases and 4 bases respectively, with 4 bases between them.

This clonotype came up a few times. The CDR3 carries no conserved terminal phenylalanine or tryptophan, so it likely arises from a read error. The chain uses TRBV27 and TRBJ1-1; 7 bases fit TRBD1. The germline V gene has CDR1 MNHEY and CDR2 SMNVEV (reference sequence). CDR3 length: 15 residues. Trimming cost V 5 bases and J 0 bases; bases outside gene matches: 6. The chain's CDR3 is CASSQSGGLNTEAFL. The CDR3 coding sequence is TGTGCCAGCAGTCAATCAGGGGGATTGAACACTGAAGCTTTCCTT.

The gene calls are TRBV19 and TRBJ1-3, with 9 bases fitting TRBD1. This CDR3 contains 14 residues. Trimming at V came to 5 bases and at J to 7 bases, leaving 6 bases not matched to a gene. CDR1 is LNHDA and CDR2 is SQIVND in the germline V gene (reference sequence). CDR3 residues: CASSPGQGTNTIYF. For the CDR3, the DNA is TGTGCCAGTAGTCCGGGACAGGGCACGAACACCATATATTTT.